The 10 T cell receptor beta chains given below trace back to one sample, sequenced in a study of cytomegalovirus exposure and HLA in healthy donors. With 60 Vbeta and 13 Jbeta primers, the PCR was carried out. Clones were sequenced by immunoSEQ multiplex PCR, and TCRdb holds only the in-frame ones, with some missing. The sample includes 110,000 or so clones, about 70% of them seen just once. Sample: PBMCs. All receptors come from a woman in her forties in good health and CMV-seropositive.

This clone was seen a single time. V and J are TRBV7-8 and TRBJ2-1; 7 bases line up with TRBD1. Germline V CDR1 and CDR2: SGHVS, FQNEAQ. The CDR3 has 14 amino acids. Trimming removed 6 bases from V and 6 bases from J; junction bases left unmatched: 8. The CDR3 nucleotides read TGTGCCAGCAGAATCGACAGGGCCCCCAATGAGCAGTTCTTC. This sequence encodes CASRIDRAPNEQFF.

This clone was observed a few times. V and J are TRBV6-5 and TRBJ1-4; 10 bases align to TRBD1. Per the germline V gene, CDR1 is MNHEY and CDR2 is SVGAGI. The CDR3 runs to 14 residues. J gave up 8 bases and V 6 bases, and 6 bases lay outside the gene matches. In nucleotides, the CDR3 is TGTGCCAGCAGATCCGGGACAGGGGAAGAAAAACTGTTTTTT. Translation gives CASRSGTGEEKLFF.

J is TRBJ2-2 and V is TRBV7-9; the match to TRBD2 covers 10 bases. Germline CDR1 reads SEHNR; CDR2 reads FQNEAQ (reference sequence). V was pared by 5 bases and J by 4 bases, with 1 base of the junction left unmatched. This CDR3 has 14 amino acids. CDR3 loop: CASSRTSGTGELFF. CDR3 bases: TGTGCCAGCAGCCGGACTAGCGGCACCGGGGAGCTGTTTTTT.

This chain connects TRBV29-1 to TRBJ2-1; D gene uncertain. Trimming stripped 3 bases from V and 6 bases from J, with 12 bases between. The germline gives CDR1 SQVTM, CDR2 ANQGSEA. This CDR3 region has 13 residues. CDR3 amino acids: CSVDVYRFNEQFF. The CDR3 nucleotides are TGCAGCGTTGATGTTTACCGGTTCAATGAGCAGTTCTTC.

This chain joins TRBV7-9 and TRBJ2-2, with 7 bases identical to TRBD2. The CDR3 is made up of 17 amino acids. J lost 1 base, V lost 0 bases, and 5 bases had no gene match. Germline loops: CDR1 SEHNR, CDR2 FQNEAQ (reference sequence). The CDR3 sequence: CASSLAGGGMNTGELFF. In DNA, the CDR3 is TGTGCCAGCAGCTTAGCCGGGGGAGGGATGAACACCGGGGAGCTGTTTTTT.

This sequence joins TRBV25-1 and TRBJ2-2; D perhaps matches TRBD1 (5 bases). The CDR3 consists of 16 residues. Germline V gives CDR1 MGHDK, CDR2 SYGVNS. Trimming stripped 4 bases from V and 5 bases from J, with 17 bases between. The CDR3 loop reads CASSALGRDITGELFF. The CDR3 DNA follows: TGTGCCAGCAGTGCCTTAGGCAGGGATATTACCGGGGAGCTGTTTTTT.

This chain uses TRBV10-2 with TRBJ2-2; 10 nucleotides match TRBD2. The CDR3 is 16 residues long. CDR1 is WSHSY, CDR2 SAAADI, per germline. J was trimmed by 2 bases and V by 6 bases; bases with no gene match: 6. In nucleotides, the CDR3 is TGCGCCAGCAGCCTTAGCGGGGGGACTAACACCGGGGAGCTGTTTTTT. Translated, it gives CASSLSGGTNTGELFF.

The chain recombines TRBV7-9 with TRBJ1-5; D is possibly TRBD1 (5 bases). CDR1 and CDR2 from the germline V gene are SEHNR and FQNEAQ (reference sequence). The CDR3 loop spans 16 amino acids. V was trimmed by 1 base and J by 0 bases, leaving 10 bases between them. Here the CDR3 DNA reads TGTGCCAGCAGCTTAGGGGGGGACTATAGCAATCAGCCCCAGCATTTT. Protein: CASSLGGDYSNQPQHF.

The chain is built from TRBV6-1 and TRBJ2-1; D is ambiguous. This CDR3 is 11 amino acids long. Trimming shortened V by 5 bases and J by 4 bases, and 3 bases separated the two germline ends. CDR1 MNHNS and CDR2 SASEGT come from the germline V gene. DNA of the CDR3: TGTGCCAGCAGTCCTTACAATGAGCAGTTCTTC. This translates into CASSPYNEQFF.

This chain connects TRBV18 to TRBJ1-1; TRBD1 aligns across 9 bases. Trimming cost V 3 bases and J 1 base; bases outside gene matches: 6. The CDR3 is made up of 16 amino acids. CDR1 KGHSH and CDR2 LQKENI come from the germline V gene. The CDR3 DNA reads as TGTGCCAGCTCACCTTGGACAGGGGAGGGGAACACTGAAGCTTTCTTT. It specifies CASSPWTGEGNTEAFF.